The 4 T cell receptor beta chains reported below all come from one sample, sequenced in a study of blood T cells in healthy people across ages (dated by TCRdb to the mid-2010s). Library preparation was by 5' RACE. Sequencing instrument: Illumina HiSeq 2500. A second 7 to 11 cycle PCR used a sample-barcoded 5' primer and a J-beta primer mix. TCRdb redid the processing of the public reads, applying fastp at Q25 and MiXCR, and retained in-frame beta chains. Each CDR3 protein gets just one entry, which takes the most common genes and DNA from the rows behind it. The sample table holds fewer than 1 million distinct CDR3 sequences, of which around two fifths were seen once. The ten largest clones capture about a fifth of the sample. The sequenced sample consisted of blood. The receptors were sampled from a man between 60 and 75 years old in good health.

This clonotype came up many times. This rearrangement joins TRBV10-3 to TRBJ2-1; 14 nucleotides agree with TRBD2. The junction had 5 bases not matched to a gene; V was cut back by 6 bases and J by 7 bases. Germline-derived CDR1 and CDR2 are ENHRY and SYGVKD. The CDR3 has 15 amino acids. The CDR3 sequence: CAIRGGTSGGNEQFF. The CDR3 coding sequence is TGTGCCATCAGGGGAGGGACTAGCGGGGGAAATGAGCAGTTCTTC.

The rearrangement links TRBV29-1 to TRBJ2-5; 9 nucleotides align to TRBD2. The CDR3 has 12 residues. V trimming: 5 bases; J trimming: 4 bases; junction bases outside the gene matches: 2. In germline, CDR1 is SQVTM, CDR2 ANQGSEA. The DNA of the CDR3 is TGCAGCGTTCGACTAGCGGTAGAGACCCAGTACTTC. It encodes CSVRLAVETQYF.

The J gene is TRBJ1-2, the V gene TRBV11-2; D gene ambiguous. The CDR3 loop spans 15 amino acids. Germline CDR1 reads SGHAT; CDR2 reads FQNNGV. Trimming left V 5 bases short and J 3 bases short, with 16 bases between. In DNA form, the CDR3 reads TGTGCCAGCAGCATTGACACAGCCCGGGACTATGGCTACACCTTC. This sequence encodes CASSIDTARDYGYTF.

This clonotype has only a few counts. This chain links TRBV24-1 with TRBJ2-5; TRBD2 agrees at 16 bases. Germline loops: CDR1 KGHDR, CDR2 SFDVKD. The CDR3 loop spans 16 amino acids. Trimming cost V 2 bases and J 11 bases; bases outside gene matches: 7. The CDR3 is CATSDSGTSGGDEQYF. CDR3 sequence (DNA): TGTGCCACCAGTGATTCAGGGACTAGCGGGGGGGATGAGCAGTACTTC.